These T cell receptor beta chains were read from a single sample in a study of response to subunit inactivated influenza vaccine. Each CDR3 protein is one row after TCRdb ran MiXCR on the RT-PCR reads. Here the sample spans roughly 460,000 distinct CDR3 sequences, over 9.5% being singletons. The starting material was PBMCs from blood, obtained around seven weeks after vaccination. These TCRs come from a man aged 45-65 years who received an inactivated influenza vaccine. Each CDR3 is given with its conserved first and last residue.

>TRBV29-1
CSVEATSTYEQYF
>TRBV4-2
CASSPRTVLGTDHTQETQYF
>TRBV7-2
CASSLGTGGRDEQYF
>TRBV14
CASSRQIANYGYTF
>TRBV12-3/TRBV12-4
CASSPPRGTEAFF
>TRBV4-3
CASSQDGYGTYEQYF
>TRBV20-1
CSARDIGRPEQFF
>TRBV6-5
CASSYGLAGTYEQYF
>TRBV6-6
CASRDGTKGNEQFF
>TRBV20-1
CTLPGQGFATEAFF
>TRBV28
CASSYSLNIQGASRDEKLFF
>TRBV24-1
CATSDTGSGEQYF
>TRBV3-1
CASSQTRRGNTGELFF
>TRBV12-3/TRBV12-4
CASITSRPTDTQYF
>TRBV7-8
CASSAFLLAPTEAFF
>TRBV5-8
CARGPVDICYNEQFF
>TRBV27
CATQQPGLGSDTQYF
>TRBV28
CASLDRVGDTQYF
>TRBV20-1
CSAGPGGKQGGSYEQYF
>TRBV10-3
CAHTWREGYEQYF
>TRBV3-1
CASSQRDRGLIEQYF
>TRBV12-3/TRBV12-4
CASSLDRISNQPQHF
>TRBV6-4
CASSDSAGLDTQYF
>TRBV6-2/TRBV6-3
CASTRREPIYEQYF
>TRBV3-1
CASSQTPRDTQYF
>TRBV7-8
CASSLGQGADEQYF
>TRBV6-2/TRBV6-3
CASSHGLDTGELFF
>TRBV7-8
CASSGTLSSYNEQFF
>TRBV7-6
CASSPSVRYGYTF
>TRBV6-2/TRBV6-3
CASSFLAGVPPDDEQFF
>TRBV2
CASEGGGADTQYF